A single sample is the source of the 3 T cell receptor beta chains below, sequenced in a study of response to subunit inactivated influenza vaccine. TCRdb ran MiXCR on the RT-PCR reads and lists one entry per CDR3 protein. The sample holds about 800,000 distinct CDR3 sequences; approximately 21% are singletons and the top ten take roughly 10%. The starting material was PBMCs from blood, obtained 5 to 6 days after vaccination. Every receptor here comes from a man aged 45-60 years who received an inactivated influenza vaccine.

There are a few counts of this clonotype. The rearrangement joins TRBV3-1 to TRBJ2-7; TRBD1 agrees at 7 bases. Trimming took 1 base from V and 1 from J; bases not matched to a gene: 4. Germline V CDR1 and CDR2: LGHDT, YNNKEL (reference sequence). CDR3 length: 15 residues. The CDR3 region is CASSQAGTESYEQYF. DNA of the CDR3: TGTGCCAGCAGCCAAGCGGGGACAGAGTCCTACGAGCAGTACTTC.

The chain uses TRBV7-2 and TRBJ2-3, with D tentatively TRBD1 (6 bases). V dropped 5 bases and J dropped 1 base, with 13 bases sitting between them. CDR3 size: 15 residues. Germline values: CDR1 SGHTA, CDR2 FQGNSA. The CDR3 coding sequence is TGTGCCAGCAGCCCAGGGGTTACTCGCACAGATACGCAGTATTTT. It encodes CASSPGVTRTDTQYF.

J is TRBJ2-4 and V is TRBV5-1, with D unresolved. Trimming took off 0 bases at V and 9 bases at J, with 16 bases between the two ends. CDR1 SGHRS and CDR2 YFSETQ come from the germline V gene. The CDR3 sequence is 15 residues long. Written as DNA, the CDR3 is TGCGCCAGCAGCTTGGAGGTTGGGGTTGGGGTCATTCAGTACTTC. Amino acids: CASSLEVGVGVIQYF.